The present T cell receptor beta chain was sequenced within a study of blood T cells in healthy people across ages. Primed by a sample-barcoded 5' primer and a J-beta primer mix, a second PCR proceeded for roughly 7 to 11 cycles. Each cDNA was tagged by a template-switch adaptor containing 12 random nucleotides. Each CDR3 protein is one row after TCRdb ran MiXCR on the 5' RACE reads. The sample yields about 1.1 million distinct CDR3 sequences, more than 30% seen once. Donors were systemically healthy Caucasian individuals from Russia aged about 6 to 95 years. Per sample, extraction of total RNA gave at least 5.5 micrograms in every case. The CDR3 is made up of 14 amino acids. Looked up from germline, CDR1 is SGHTA and CDR2 is FQGNSA. Trimming left V 4 bases short and J 5 bases short, with 14 bases between.

The sequence was obtained from a man between 18 and 35 years old in good health. Material for sequencing was blood. The V call is TRBV7-2, the J call TRBJ1-1; D possibly corresponds to TRBD1 (6 bases). The CDR3 nucleotides read TGTGCCAGCAGCTCCCTTCGGGGGGCAACTGAAGCTTTCTTT. It translates to CASSSLRGATEAFF.